This entry lists 25 T cell receptor beta chains sequenced from one sample in a study of blood T cell repertoires in COVID-19. The assay was immunoSEQ multiplex PCR, and TCRdb's table has in-frame clones only and misses some. The data show just over 250,000 clones, around 84% seen once. Sample: PBMCs or T cells enriched from blood (not recorded which). All receptors derive from a man younger than 40 with acute COVID-19.

The rearrangement links TRBV6-5 to TRBJ1-1; D not certain. The CDR3 loop spans 14 amino acids. Between the trimmed V and J ends, which lost 6 bases and 1 base, there was a span of 12 bases. Germline V gene data show CDR1 as MNHEY and CDR2 as SVGAGI. The CDR3 DNA is TGTGCCAGCAGGAAACAGAGAACGAACACTGAAGCTTTCTTT. This encodes CASRKQRTNTEAFF.

The CDR3 DNA follows: TGTGCCAGCTCACCTTTGGGACTAGTAATCGATGAGCAGTTCTTC. As protein: CASSPLGLVIDEQFF. The chain recombines TRBV18 with TRBJ2-1; 8 bases are a match to TRBD2. Trimming removed 3 bases from V and 8 bases from J; junction bases left unmatched: 9. This CDR3 region has 15 residues. Looked up from germline, CDR1 is KGHSH and CDR2 is LQKENI.

This clone was counted once. An end of the junction does not agree with germline; a read error may underlie this. This chain joins TRBV5-1 and TRBJ2-3; 9 nucleotides match TRBD2. This CDR3 spans 17 amino acids. CDR1 and CDR2 from the germline V gene are SGHRS and YFSETQ. DNA of the CDR3: TGTGCCAGCAGCTCGGGTCGTTCCGCGGGAGGGGCAGATACGCAGTATTTT. Its protein product is CASSSGRSAGGADTQYF.

This clone turned up a few times. Other nucleotide sequences from this sample produce the same CDR3. The chain carries TRBV7-2 and TRBJ1-6; D might be TRBD1 (6 bases). The CDR3 loop spans 17 amino acids. The V gene lost 5 bases and the J gene lost 0 bases, with 14 bases spanning the gap. Germline CDR1 SGHTA, CDR2 FQGNSA. CDR3 amino acids: CASSGGGTSSYNSPLHF. CDR3 coding DNA: TGTGCCAGCAGCGGGGGGGGCACGAGCTCCTATAATTCACCCCTCCACTTT.

With regard to this clone: A much bigger clone sits one base away, suggesting this may be a read error. V is TRBV6-1 and J is TRBJ1-5; 8 bases are shared with TRBD1. The length of the CDR3 is 15 residues. V trimming: 0 bases; J trimming: 2 bases; junction bases outside the gene matches: 0. Germline-derived CDR1 and CDR2 are MNHNS and SASEGT. In DNA form, the CDR3 reads TGTGCCAGCAGTGAAGCGACAGGGGGCAATCAGCCCCAGCATTTT. The encoded protein is CASSEATGGNQPQHF.

The rearrangement uses TRBV19 and TRBJ1-2, with TRBD1 matching 9 bases. Trimming at V came to 8 bases and at J to 2 bases, leaving 9 bases not matched to a gene. This CDR3 is 15 amino acids long. Germline values: CDR1 LNHDA, CDR2 SQIVND (reference sequence). CDR3 DNA: TGTGCCAGTCTGTACCCTGGGACAGGGAACTATGGCTACACCTTC. Its translation is CASLYPGTGNYGYTF.

The chain uses TRBV4-2 and TRBJ1-6, with D unclear. Trimming left V 0 bases short and J 5 bases short, with 14 bases between. The CDR3 consists of 17 residues. Per germline, CDR1 LGHNA and CDR2 YNFKEQ. CDR3 sequence: CASSQEVWEGNNSPLHF. In DNA, the CDR3 is TGTGCCAGCAGCCAAGAGGTGTGGGAGGGCAATAATTCACCCCTCCACTTT.

The chain couples TRBV6-2 or TRBV6-3 to TRBJ1-6, with unresolved D. The CDR3 contains 16 residues. Germline V gives CDR1 MNHEY, CDR2 SVGEGT. Trimming took off 0 bases at V and 8 bases at J, with 14 bases between the two ends. The CDR3 DNA reads as TGTGCCAGCAGTTACTCATTGCGTATAGCGGATTCACCCCTCCACTTT. Its protein product is CASSYSLRIADSPLHF.

The J gene is TRBJ1-2, the V gene TRBV19; maybe TRBD1 (6 bases). V was trimmed by 6 bases and J by 2 bases, leaving 13 bases between them. CDR1 and CDR2 from the germline V gene are LNHDA and SQIVND (reference sequence). CDR3 length: 14 residues. CDR3: CASRSLGQNYGYTF. CDR3 nucleotides: TGTGCCAGTAGATCCCTAGGACAGAACTATGGCTACACCTTC.

J is TRBJ1-1 and V is TRBV19; D perhaps matches TRBD1 (6 bases). CDR1 is LNHDA and CDR2 is SQIVND in the germline V gene (reference sequence). Trimming shortened V by 5 bases and J by 4 bases, and 11 bases separated the two germline ends. The CDR3 runs 13 residues. The CDR3 reads CASSSTGSTEAFF. The CDR3 DNA reads as TGTGCCAGTAGTTCCACAGGGAGCACTGAAGCTTTCTTT. Together with reference TRBV19 and TRBJ1-1, the CDR3 gives the full variable domain: DGGITQSPKYLFRKEGQNVTLSCEQNLNHDAMYWYRQDPGQGLRLIYYSQIVNDFQKGDIAEGYSVSREKKESFPLTVTSAQKNPTAFYLCASSSTGSTEAFFGQGTRLTVV.

The J gene is TRBJ2-5, the V gene TRBV3-1 (or the pseudogene TRBV3-2); D gene uncertain. Per the germline V gene, CDR1 is LGHDT and CDR2 is YNNKEL (reference sequence). Trimming took off 0 bases at V and 2 bases at J, with 13 bases between the two ends. This CDR3 contains 16 residues. CDR3 residues: CASSQDQLGQQETQYF. The CDR3 region has the DNA TGTGCCAGCAGCCAAGATCAACTGGGCCAGCAAGAGACCCAGTACTTC.

This clone was seen once. The chain combines TRBV7-9 with TRBJ1-4, with 10 positions matching TRBD1. The CDR3 is 15 residues long. The ends lost 0 bases at V and 8 bases at J; junction bases unmatched: 3. The germline V gene encodes CDR1 SEHNR and CDR2 FQNEAQ (reference sequence). CDR3: CASSLAGTGDEKLFF. The CDR3 bases are TGTGCCAGCAGCTTAGCTGGGACAGGGGACGAAAAACTGTTTTTT. The variable domain in full, completed from reference TRBV7-9 and TRBJ1-4, reads DTGVSQNPRHKITKRGQNVTFRCDPISEHNRLYWYRQTLGQGPEFLTYFQNEAQLEKSRLLSDRFSAERPKGSFSTLEIQRTEQGDSAMYLCASSLAGTGDEKLFFGSGTQLSVL.

The J gene is TRBJ1-3, the V gene TRBV11-3; D is unresolved. Trimming removed 3 bases at V and 2 bases at J, with 8 bases between. Germline values: CDR1 SGHNT, CDR2 YENEEA. The CDR3 covers 14 residues. In DNA form, the CDR3 reads TGTGCCAGCAGCTTTAGTACGGCTGGAAACACCATATATTTT. Its protein product is CASSFSTAGNTIYF. Looking up the rest from reference TRBV11-3 and TRBJ1-3 gives the full variable domain: EAGVVQSPRYKIIEKKQPVAFWCNPISGHNTLYWYLQNLGQGPELLIRYENEEAVDDSQLPKDRFSAERLKGVDSTLKIQPAELGDSAVYLCASSFSTAGNTIYFGEGSWLTVV.

This clone was found a few times. The chain is built from TRBV9 and TRBJ1-1, with D possibly matching TRBD1 (5 bases). The CDR3 length is 12 residues. Per the germline V gene, CDR1 is SGDLS and CDR2 is YYNGEE. V lost 4 bases and J lost 7, with 11 bases in between. CDR3 residues: CASSPGWGEAFF. CDR3 nucleotides: TGTGCCAGCAGCCCAGGGTGGGGTGAAGCTTTCTTT.

This sequence joins TRBV6-5 and TRBJ2-2, with 7 bases that match TRBD1. CDR1 MNHEY and CDR2 SVGAGI come from the germline V gene. With V trimmed by 5 bases and J by 7 bases, 7 bases remained unmatched. There are 14 residues in the CDR3. This CDR3 reads CASSKTGIGGELFF. The DNA for the CDR3 is TGTGCCAGCAGTAAGACAGGGATCGGCGGGGAGCTGTTTTTT.

The chain has TRBV18 and TRBJ2-5, with TRBD1 matching 9 bases. V shed 3 bases, J shed 0 bases, and the junction held 5 bases outside the gene matches. CDR1 is KGHSH, CDR2 LQKENI, per germline. The CDR3 runs 16 residues. CDR3 loop: CASSPLDRGDQETQYF. In nucleotides, the CDR3 is TGTGCCAGCTCACCCCTGGACAGGGGAGACCAAGAGACCCAGTACTTC. Together with reference TRBV18 and TRBJ2-5, the CDR3 gives the full variable domain: NAGVMQNPRHLVRRRGQEARLRCSPMKGHSHVYWYRQLPEEGLKFMVYLQKENIIDESGMPKERFSAEFPKEGPSILRIQQVVRGDSAAYFCASSPLDRGDQETQYFGPGTRLLVL.

This clone was seen just once. The chain links TRBV3-1 (or the pseudogene TRBV3-2) to TRBJ1-2, with a weak D call TRBD1 (6 bases). The CDR3 spans 15 residues. The V and J ends lost 3 bases and 8 bases respectively, with 19 bases between them. Germline CDR1 reads LGHDT; CDR2 reads YNNKEL (reference sequence). CDR3 sequence (DNA): TGTGCCAGCAGCCACCTGACGGGGGGGCCCAGAGGCTACACCTTC. This gives the protein CASSHLTGGPRGYTF.

Concerning this clone itself: Compared with germline, one end of the junction differs, possibly owing to a read error. The V and J genes are TRBV5-1 and TRBJ1-1, with 8 nucleotides matching TRBD1. CDR1 is SGHRS and CDR2 is YFSETQ in the germline V gene. The CDR3 runs 14 residues. CDR3 residues: CASSSQGAGTEAFF. CDR3 DNA: TGTGCCAGCAGCTCTCAGGGGGCTGGCACTGAAGCTTTCTTT.

This rearrangement joins TRBV27 to TRBJ1-2; possible D gene TRBD1, 5 bases. Trimming cost V 8 bases and J 8 bases, with 18 bases left between them. The germline gives CDR1 MNHEY, CDR2 SMNVEV (reference sequence). This CDR3 is 13 amino acids long. The CDR3 region has the DNA TGTGCCAGCTCCGGGCAGGGAAGTGTGGGCTACACCTTC. It specifies CASSGQGSVGYTF.

As DNA, the CDR3 is TGTGCCAGCTCACCTAGACCGGGAGGAGATAATTCACCCCTCCACTTT. Translated: CASSPRPGGDNSPLHF. J is TRBJ1-6 and V is TRBV18; D remains ambiguous. Germline CDR1 and CDR2: KGHSH and LQKENI. V lost 3 bases and J 5 bases, leaving 14 bases between the germline ends. The CDR3 is 16 residues long.

This rearrangement joins TRBV7-2 to TRBJ1-4, with TRBD1 as a possible D gene (5 bases). This CDR3 is built from 18 residues. The V gene's germline CDR1 is SGHTA and CDR2 FQGNSA. V gave up 0 bases and J gave up 7 bases, with 21 bases separating them. The CDR3 region is CASSLAHGRASGGEKLFF. The CDR3 DNA reads TGTGCCAGCAGCTTAGCGCACGGCCGGGCTTCGGGGGGTGAAAAACTGTTTTTT.

The chain uses TRBV6-5 and TRBJ1-1, with no clear D. This CDR3 region has 15 residues. Germline CDR1 MNHEY, CDR2 SVGAGI. V lost 7 bases, J lost 1 base, and 16 bases lay in between. The CDR3 nucleotides read TGTGCCAGCACCTCCGAACGTTGGGCGAACACTGAAGCTTTCTTT. Amino acid sequence: CASTSERWANTEAFF.

The chain recombines TRBV5-4 with TRBJ2-5; no clear D. CDR3 length equals 12 residues. CDR1 and CDR2 (germline): SGHNT, YYREEE (reference sequence). V was shortened by 0 bases and J by 5 bases, with 5 bases between the two germline ends. The CDR3 sequence: CASSLDLETQYF. The CDR3 DNA is TGTGCCAGCAGCTTGGATCTGGAGACCCAGTACTTC. The whole variable domain, remainder taken from reference TRBV5-4 and TRBJ2-5, is ETGVTQSPTHLIKTRGQQVTLRCSSQSGHNTVSWYQQALGQGPQFIFQYYREEENGRGNFPPRFSGLQFPNYSSELNVNALELDDSALYLCASSLDLETQYFGPGTRLLVL.

Notes on this clone: Other nucleotide sequences in the sample specify the same CDR3. The DNA of the CDR3 is TGTGCCAGCAGCAGGGGACAGGGCTATGGCTACACCTTC. Amino acids: CASSRGQGYGYTF. The gene calls are TRBV11-2 and TRBJ1-2, with 9 positions matching TRBD1. Trimming at V came to 5 bases and at J to 4 bases, leaving 2 bases not matched to a gene. CDR1 is SGHAT, CDR2 FQNNGV, per germline. CDR3 length: 13 residues.

The V gene is TRBV5-1, the J gene TRBJ1-1; 8 nucleotides agree with TRBD1. The CDR3 extends over 15 amino acids. Germline CDR1 and CDR2: SGHRS and YFSETQ. V shed 3 bases, J shed 1 base, and the junction held 5 bases outside the gene matches. In DNA, the CDR3 is TGCGCCAGCAGCTGGAGGGACAGGTCGAACACTGAAGCTTTCTTT. Translated: CASSWRDRSNTEAFF. The entire variable domain, with the rest obtained from reference TRBV5-1 and TRBJ1-1, is as follows: KAGVTQTPRYLIKTRGQQVTLSCSPISGHRSVSWYQQTPGQGLQFLFEYFSETQRNKGNFPGRFSGRQFSNSRSEMNVSTLELGDSALYLCASSWRDRSNTEAFFGQGTRLTVV.